Listed below are T cell receptor beta chains from one sample, sequenced in a study of T cells after yellow fever vaccination. One entry per CDR3 protein, called by TCRdb with MiXCR from the 5' RACE reads. The table shows about 73,000 distinct CDR3 sequences, with roughly 7.4% occurring only once. The material sequenced was CD8+ T cells sorted from PBMCs, taken on the day of the yellow fever booster vaccination. The receptors shown here come from a man aged 25-40 years who received the YFV17D yellow fever vaccine. Each CDR3 is given with its conserved first and last residue. A D gene is named only where the DNA matches it firmly. A row's size may be missing; if present it is once, few, many or a size class.

D gene	V gene	J gene	clone size	CDR3 protein	CDR3 DNA
TRBD2	TRBV7-2	TRBJ2-3	.	CASRKLAERGDTQYF	TGTGCCAGCAGAAAACTAGCGGAGAGGGGAGATACGCAGTATTTT
.	TRBV7-9	TRBJ1-1	few	CASGDLTEAFF	TGTGCCAGCGGGGATTTGACTGAAGCTTTCTTT
.	TRBV19	TRBJ2-7	.	CASSIAFPGNHEQYF	TGTGCCAGTAGTATAGCTTTCCCAGGGAACCACGAGCAGTACTTC
TRBD1	TRBV10-1	TRBJ1-5	few	CASSERQGGDQPQHF	TGCGCCAGCAGTGAGAGACAGGGTGGCGATCAGCCCCAGCATTTT
.	TRBV20-1	TRBJ2-7	few	CSAAGPNPYEQYF	TGCAGTGCTGCCGGGCCAAACCCCTACGAGCAGTACTTC
.	TRBV27	TRBJ2-7	.	CASSPLGGRTEQYF	TGTGCCAGCAGTCCATTAGGGGGGCGGACCGAGCAGTACTTC
.	TRBV20-1	TRBJ1-1	.	CSAREWGKNTEAFF	TGCAGTGCTAGAGAGTGGGGGAAGAACACTGAAGCTTTCTTT
TRBD2	TRBV28	TRBJ2-5	.	CAISLSASGAYQETQYF	TGTGCCATCAGTTTATCGGCTAGCGGGGCCTACCAAGAGACCCAGTACTTC
TRBD2	TRBV20-1	TRBJ2-1	few	CSARNSGTSGNEQFF	TGCAGTGCTAGAAATTCCGGGACTAGCGGGAATGAGCAGTTCTTC
TRBD2	TRBV12-3/TRBV12-4	TRBJ2-2	many	CASSSRDLAVANTGELFF	TGTGCCAGCAGTTCCCGGGACCTAGCGGTTGCGAACACCGGGGAGCTGTTTTTT